The text below deals with one TCR beta chain. This CDR3 is built from 17 residues. The V end lost 0 bases, the J end lost 4 bases, and 15 bases lay between the germline ends. Germline V lookup: CDR1 MGHRA, CDR2 YSYEKL. These data come from a study of control samples from healthy donors and cancer patients. The method was immunoSEQ multiplex PCR; TCRdb's version includes in-frame clones alone and lacks a portion of them. The repertoire holds about 93,000 clones, with around 89% as singletons. This chain links TRBV4-1 with TRBJ2-2; D remains ambiguous. This sequence was found in a woman in her 70s in good health. Specimen: blood. DNA for the CDR3: TGCGCCAGCAGCCAAGATCTTGTAGGACCGACCACCGGGGAGCTGTTTTTT. Residues: CASSQDLVGPTTGELFF.